The sequence of this T cell receptor (beta chain) was determined in a study of shared clonotypes between healthy human individuals. Study-level results: Sorted-subset sequencing, rarefaction showed, was incomplete despite large depth.

On this clone: Its antigen remains unknown.

Some clones are missing from TCRdb's copy, which holds only in-frame ones; the method was immunoSEQ multiplex PCR. The profile shows more than 2,000,000 clones, 80% to 95% of them singletons. CD45RA-negative memory and CD45RA+ naive subsets were split from the CD4+ cells. J lost 11 bases, V lost 6 bases, and 11 bases had no gene match. The CDR3 is made up of 14 amino acids. Germline V gene data show CDR1 as MDHEN and CDR2 as SYDVKM. The rearrangement joins TRBV28 to TRBJ2-7; 12 bases are a match to TRBD1. Sequencing was carried out using naive CD4+ T cells from PBMCs. Subset here: CD45RA+ positively selected. This TCR came from a man between 18 and 35 years old in good health. Some clones in this sample may be carry-over from other donors' samples. The CDR3 coding sequence is TGTGCCAGCAGAGATCCCGGGACAGGGGGCAGGGAGTACTTC. Amino acids: CASRDPGTGGREYF.